These 9 T cell receptor beta chains share one sample of origin, sequenced in a study of persistence of HIV-infected CD4 T cells. Overlapping HIV-1 Gag 15-mer peptides at roughly 1 ug per peptide per mL were used. CD40L/CD69 double-negative CD45RO-high memory CD4+ T cells were collected. For these receptors, no antigen is known. The immunoSEQ assay was version 4, run in survey mode. Profiled with immunoSEQ multiplex PCR; TCRdb holds only in-frame clones, not every one. Here the sample spans 64,000 or so clones, about 77% being singletons. Source: CD4+ T cells sorted from PBMCs after roughly 18-hour stimulation, taken from a patient who received antiretroviral therapy. These receptors were obtained from an adult man with HIV who was CMV-seropositive.

The chain uses TRBV5-1 and TRBJ2-1, with D possibly matching TRBD2 (5 bases). Trimming shortened V by 0 bases and J by 9 bases, and 10 bases separated the two germline ends. Germline values: CDR1 SGHRS, CDR2 YFSETQ. The CDR3 has 13 residues. CDR3 nucleotides: TGCGCCAGCAGCTTGGAGGCGGGCGGTGAGCAGTTCTTC. Protein product: CASSLEAGGEQFF.

V is TRBV2 and J is TRBJ2-3; D tentatively reads TRBD1 or TRBD2 (6 bases each). CDR1 and CDR2 (germline): SNHLY, FYNNEI. The CDR3 spans 16 residues. Trimming left V 4 bases short and J 0 bases short, with 14 bases between. CDR3: CASSGGAGFSTDTQYF. The CDR3 DNA reads as TGTGCCAGCAGTGGGGGGGCAGGCTTTAGCACAGATACGCAGTATTTT.

This clone appeared a single time. The chain links TRBV28 to TRBJ1-6; 10 positions match TRBD1. With V trimmed by 3 bases and J by 9 bases, 5 bases remained unmatched. The CDR3 extends over 15 amino acids. The germline V gene has CDR1 MDHEN and CDR2 SYDVKM. DNA for the CDR3: TGTGCCAGCAGTTTTTCGGGACAGGGGACTTCACCCCTCCACTTT. It is translated as CASSFSGQGTSPLHF.

V is TRBV4-1 and J is TRBJ1-4, with D possibly TRBD1 on 5 matching bases. The CDR3 extends over 16 amino acids. Per the germline V gene, CDR1 is MGHRA and CDR2 is YSYEKL. Trimming shortened V by 1 base and J by 0 bases, and 9 bases separated the two germline ends. The CDR3 DNA reads TGCGCCAGCAGCCAAGTAACAGGCTCAACTAATGAAAAACTGTTTTTT. It yields the protein CASSQVTGSTNEKLFF.

The gene calls are TRBV19 and TRBJ2-1, with 7 positions matching TRBD1. This CDR3 region has 15 residues. V shed 2 bases, J shed 7 bases, and the junction held 8 bases outside the gene matches. Germline V gene sequence: CDR1 LNHDA, CDR2 SQIVND (reference sequence). The CDR3 loop reads CASSILGQRRNEQFF. The CDR3 DNA follows: TGTGCCAGTAGTATACTGGGACAGAGAAGAAATGAGCAGTTCTTC. Together with reference TRBV19 and TRBJ2-1, the CDR3 gives the full variable domain: DGGITQSPKYLFRKEGQNVTLSCEQNLNHDAMYWYRQDPGQGLRLIYYSQIVNDFQKGDIAEGYSVSREKKESFPLTVTSAQKNPTAFYLCASSILGQRRNEQFFGPGTRLTVL.

This clone has a handful of counts. The gene calls are TRBV19 and TRBJ1-5, with D possibly matching TRBD1 (5 bases). Trimming took 3 bases from V and 1 from J, leaving 7 bases between them. Germline CDR1 is LNHDA and CDR2 is SQIVND (reference sequence). The length of the CDR3 is 14 residues. The CDR3 protein is CASSMSGSNQPQHF. In DNA form, the CDR3 reads TGTGCCAGTAGTATGTCAGGGAGCAATCAGCCCCAGCATTTT.

The rearrangement uses TRBV9 and TRBJ2-1; TRBD1 aligns across 7 bases. The CDR3 has 15 amino acids. The germline CDR1 and CDR2 sequences are SGDLS and YYNGEE. V shed 0 bases and J 2 bases; nucleotides not matched to a gene: 2. The CDR3, as DNA: TGTGCCAGCAGCGTAGGACAGGGAGCCTACAATGAGCAGTTCTTC. It yields the protein CASSVGQGAYNEQFF.

The V call is TRBV19, the J call TRBJ1-5; D uncertain. The CDR3 is 16 residues long. The germline gives CDR1 LNHDA, CDR2 SQIVND (reference sequence). Trimming stripped 1 base from V and 2 bases from J, with 12 bases between. CDR3 in DNA: TGTGCCAGTAGTATAGGCGGACCTGTCGGCAATCAGCCCCAGCATTTT. As protein: CASSIGGPVGNQPQHF.

This clone was found a few times. The rearrangement joins TRBV9 to TRBJ2-2, with unresolved D. The CDR3 is 13 amino acids. Germline lookup yields CDR1 SGDLS and CDR2 YYNGEE. V lost 2 bases and J 4 bases, leaving 6 bases between the germline ends. CDR3 sequence reads: CASSVVVTGELFF. CDR3 nucleotides: TGTGCCAGCAGCGTCGTGGTCACCGGGGAGCTGTTTTTT. Combining the CDR3 with reference TRBV9 and TRBJ2-2 gives the whole variable domain DSGVTQTPKHLITATGQRVTLRCSPRSGDLSVYWYQQSLDQGLQFLIQYYNGEERAKGNILERFSAQQFPDLHSELNLSSLELGDSALYFCASSVVVTGELFFGEGSRLTVL.